A single sample gave rise to the 28 T cell receptor beta chains below, sequenced in a study of molecular identifiers for immune sequencing clone quantification. TCRdb fed the PCR reads into MiXCR, producing one record per CDR3 protein. The repertoire holds roughly 630,000 distinct CDR3 sequences, with around 25% as singletons. Input material: naive CD8+ T cells from blood, with Jurkat cell RNA spiked in. Subset indicated: FACS-sorted CD8+CD4-CCR7+CD45RA+ naive T cells. The receptors originated from a human donor in good health. Some libraries in this study had Jurkat cell RNA spiked in.

This clonotype showed up just a few times. The gene calls are TRBV6-1 and TRBJ1-1; 7 nucleotides line up with TRBD1. The trim removed 3 bases at V and 4 bases at J, leaving 5 bases unmatched. The CDR3 length is 14 residues. Germline lookup yields CDR1 MNHNS and CDR2 SASEGT. CDR3 region: CASSEEGAFTEAFF. DNA for the CDR3: TGTGCCAGCAGTGAGGAGGGGGCGTTCACTGAAGCTTTCTTT.

This chain uses TRBV6-5 with TRBJ2-2; possibly TRBD1 for D (6 bases). This CDR3 comprises 14 residues. V gave up 6 bases and J gave up 1 base, with 9 bases separating them. Germline values: CDR1 MNHEY, CDR2 SVGAGI. The CDR3 reads CASRTGQNTGELFF. The CDR3 region has the DNA TGTGCCAGCAGAACGGGACAGAACACCGGGGAGCTGTTTTTT.

This clonotype was counted at least ten times. This sequence joins TRBV7-9 and TRBJ2-7; the D gene is possibly TRBD2 (6 bases). Germline CDR1 reads SEHNR; CDR2 reads FQNEAQ (reference sequence). Trimming stripped 6 bases from V and 7 bases from J, with 16 bases between. The CDR3 sequence is 13 residues long. The CDR3 protein is CASRPGGASEQYF. The DNA for the CDR3 is TGTGCCAGCAGGCCGGGCGGGGCTAGTGAGCAGTACTTC.

Points on this clonotype: A read error may explain this, as a much larger clone is one base away. In nucleotides, the CDR3 is TGCGCCAGCAGCTTGAAAGGCTATAGCAATCAGCCCCAGCATTTT. Translating it yields CASSLKGYSNQPQHF. The chain is built from TRBV5-1 and TRBJ1-5; no reliable D call. From germline, CDR1 is SGHRS and CDR2 YFSETQ. V was clipped by 1 base and J by 0 bases, with 8 bases between them. The CDR3 is 15 amino acids.

The table lists this clonotype with many counts. The V gene is TRBV7-9, the J gene TRBJ2-2; maybe TRBD2 (6 bases). Deletions cut 6 bases from V and 6 bases from J, with 20 bases between. The CDR3 has 16 amino acids. CDR1 is SEHNR, CDR2 FQNEAQ, per germline (reference sequence). CDR3 amino acids: CASRISGQGAPGELFF. The CDR3 DNA reads as TGTGCCAGCAGAATTAGCGGCCAGGGAGCCCCCGGGGAGCTGTTTTTT.

This clonotype has at least ten counts. This chain links TRBV28 with TRBJ2-3, with D tentatively TRBD2 (6 bases). CDR3 length equals 15 residues. Trimming removed 5 bases at V and 0 bases at J, with 12 bases between. The germline gives CDR1 MDHEN, CDR2 SYDVKM. In DNA form, the CDR3 reads TGTGCCAGCAGTCTTTGGGGGGACAGCACAGATACGCAGTATTTT. Protein product: CASSLWGDSTDTQYF.

The rearrangement uses TRBV19 and TRBJ1-1; possible D gene TRBD1, 5 bases. CDR1 is LNHDA and CDR2 is SQIVND in the germline V gene (reference sequence). V lost 3 bases, J lost 3 bases, and 11 bases lay in between. The CDR3 runs 14 residues. The CDR3 reads CASSIGAAHTEAFF. The CDR3 region has the DNA TGTGCCAGTAGTATTGGGGCAGCCCACACTGAAGCTTTCTTT.

About this clonotype itself: No conserved phenylalanine or tryptophan is present at the end of the CDR3, so a read error is the likely explanation. The chain is built from TRBV19 and TRBJ1-6; D not certain. V was clipped by 4 bases and J by 14 bases, with 12 bases between them. This CDR3 is 12 amino acids long. Germline values: CDR1 LNHDA, CDR2 SQIVND (reference sequence). CDR3 bases: TGTGCCAGTAGTACCGGGCCACTTTCCCTCCACATT. This encodes CASSTGPLSLHI.

The V gene is TRBV24-1, the J gene TRBJ2-1, with 8 bases matching TRBD1. Per the germline V gene, CDR1 is KGHDR and CDR2 is SFDVKD. The CDR3 length is 14 residues. V shed 5 bases, J shed 8 bases, and the junction held 7 bases outside the gene matches. The DNA of the CDR3 is TGTGCCACCAGTGTGGGCAGGGGGCAGGATGAGCAGTTCTTC. As protein: CATSVGRGQDEQFF.

In its sample, this clonotype was seen once. This sequence may be a read error, since a much larger clone differs from it by one base. The chain uses TRBV30 and TRBJ2-7; tentatively, D is TRBD2 (5 bases). The CDR3 totals 10 residues. Germline V CDR1 and CDR2: GTSNPN, SVGIG (reference sequence). V lost 1 base and J lost 10, with 8 bases in between. CDR3 region: CAWSAEEQYF. The CDR3 nucleotides are TGTGCCTGGAGTGCGGAGGAACAGTACTTC.

This clonotype has only a few counts. The chain's CDR3 is CASSIGTFNTEAFF. In DNA, the CDR3 is TGTGCCAGCAGCATCGGGACATTCAACACTGAAGCTTTCTTT. V gene TRBV7-9 combines with J gene TRBJ1-1; maybe TRBD1 (6 bases). Trimming removed 5 bases from V and 2 bases from J, with 12 bases in between. In germline, CDR1 is SEHNR, CDR2 FQNEAQ (reference sequence). This CDR3 contains 14 residues.

Concerning this clonotype: This likely comes from a read error, as the CDR3 has no conserved phenylalanine or tryptophan at its end. The chain employs TRBV4-3 and TRBJ2-3; 12 bases map to TRBD2. Looked up from germline, CDR1 is LGHNA and CDR2 is YSLEER. This CDR3 is built from 16 residues. The CDR3 reads CAGSNLAGGLTDTQYL. CDR3 in DNA: TGCGCCGGCAGCAATCTAGCGGGGGGGCTTACAGATACGCAGTATCTT.

This clonotype was picked up many times. The V call is TRBV4-1, the J call TRBJ2-3; the D is unclear. This CDR3 has 14 amino acids. V was trimmed by 5 bases and J by 4 bases, leaving 13 bases between them. Germline V CDR1 and CDR2: MGHRA, YSYEKL. This CDR3 is CASSYPGLSDTQYF. For the CDR3, the DNA is TGCGCCAGCAGCTATCCGGGTTTGTCAGATACGCAGTATTTT.

This clonotype was recorded many times. The rearrangement links TRBV5-1 to TRBJ2-7; weak D call: TRBD1 (6 bases). Germline lookup yields CDR1 SGHRS and CDR2 YFSETQ. CDR3 length: 14 amino acids. V lost 4 bases and J lost 4, with 15 bases in between. CDR3 nucleotides: TGCGCCAGCAGCCCAGGAGATACAGGGTACGAGCAGTACTTC. Protein product: CASSPGDTGYEQYF.

The chain links TRBV20-1 to TRBJ1-1; TRBD1 agrees at 12 bases. V trimming: 0 bases; J trimming: 10 bases; junction bases outside the gene matches: 6. This CDR3 has 14 amino acids. CDR1 DFQATT and CDR2 SNEGSKA come from the germline V gene (reference sequence). For the CDR3, the DNA is TGCAGTGCTAGAGATTTCGGGACAGGGGGCAGAGCTTTCTTT. It yields the protein CSARDFGTGGRAFF.

With regard to this clonotype: A much larger clone lies one base from this, so it may be a read error. J is TRBJ2-3 and V is TRBV30, with D possibly being TRBD2 (6 bases). V was trimmed by 0 bases and J by 6 bases, leaving 22 bases between them. Germline CDR1 and CDR2: GTSNPN and SVGIG (reference sequence). The CDR3 is 17 residues long. The CDR3 nucleotides are TGTGCCTGGAGTGTCGGGGGACTGTATGACGTGGCGGATACGCAGTATTTT. Protein sequence: CAWSVGGLYDVADTQYF.

This clonotype appeared many times. The chain combines TRBV7-6 with TRBJ1-5; D might be TRBD1 (6 bases). The V and J ends lost 2 bases and 8 bases respectively, with 13 bases between them. The length of the CDR3 is 14 residues. Germline CDR1 reads SGHVS; CDR2 reads FNYEAQ. CDR3 protein: CASSLYSGAEPQHF. CDR3 DNA sequence: TGTGCCAGCAGCTTATATTCGGGGGCTGAGCCCCAGCATTTT.

This sequence joins TRBV30 and TRBJ2-2; 7 bases align to TRBD1. This CDR3 has 14 amino acids. Germline V gene lookup returns CDR1 GTSNPN and CDR2 SVGIG (reference sequence). V was pared by 1 base and J by 6 bases, with 5 bases of the junction left unmatched. The CDR3 DNA sequence: TGTGCCTGGAGTGAGACAGGGTCCCCCGGGGAGCTGTTTTTT. The encoded protein is CAWSETGSPGELFF.

This clonotype was found a few times. The V call is TRBV19, the J call TRBJ1-2; D is undetermined. The CDR3 sequence is 15 residues long. Germline V gene sequence: CDR1 LNHDA, CDR2 SQIVND (reference sequence). Trimming took off 0 bases at V and 0 bases at J, with 8 bases between the two ends. The CDR3 DNA follows: TGTGCCAGTAGTATAGACACTGGGCCTAACTATGGCTACACCTTC. As protein: CASSIDTGPNYGYTF.

This clonotype was recorded a few times. The chain couples TRBV12-5 to TRBJ1-1; possibly TRBD1 for D (5 bases). Looked up from germline, CDR1 is LGHNT and CDR2 is FRNRAP. CDR3 length: 15 residues. V gave up 1 base and J gave up 0 bases, with 9 bases separating them. CDR3 nucleotides: TGTGCTAGTGGTTTGGATGGGGGATTGAACACTGAAGCTTTCTTT. Its protein is CASGLDGGLNTEAFF. The full variable domain, its missing parts supplied by reference TRBV12-5 and TRBJ1-1, is DARVTQTPRHKVTEMGQEVTMRCQPILGHNTVFWYRQTMMQGLELLAYFRNRAPLDDSGMPKDRFSAEMPDATLATLKIQPSEPRDSAVYFCASGLDGGLNTEAFFGQGTRLTVV.

This clonotype has a count of ten or more. The chain joins TRBV7-8 to TRBJ2-1; tentatively, D is TRBD2 (5 bases). The V gene's germline CDR1 is SGHVS and CDR2 FQNEAQ. V lost 6 bases and J lost 9, with 15 bases in between. The CDR3 is 13 residues long. CDR3 residues: CASSEPPAGEQFF. In nucleotides, the CDR3 is TGTGCCAGCAGTGAACCCCCGGCGGGTGAGCAGTTCTTC.

This clonotype has just one count. With a much larger clone just one base away, this may be a read error. The chain uses TRBV12-3 or TRBV12-4 and TRBJ2-7; either TRBD1 or TRBD2 may supply D (5 bases each). CDR3 length: 13 amino acids. As DNA, the CDR3 is TGTACCAGCACGTCCGGGGCCGGGTACGAGCAGTACTTC. Protein: CTSTSGAGYEQYF.

Notes on this clonotype: A read error may account for a junction end that differs from germline. This chain joins TRBV29-1 and TRBJ2-1; TRBD2 aligns across 9 bases. The germline V gene encodes CDR1 SQVTM and CDR2 ANQGSEA. This CDR3 spans 18 amino acids. CDR3 sequence (DNA): TGCAGCGTTGAAGGGGTAAATAGCGGGAGTGGGTCCTACAGTGAGCAGTTCTTC. It is translated as CSVEGVNSGSGSYSEQFF.

This clonotype has just a few counts. J is TRBJ1-2 and V is TRBV30; no definite D call. The ends were cut back, 1 base at V and 3 bases at J, with 9 bases in the middle. This CDR3 region has 13 residues. The germline V gene has CDR1 GTSNPN and CDR2 SVGIG (reference sequence). The CDR3 coding sequence is TGTGCCTGGAGTGAGGGAAACCACTATGGCTACACCTTC. Protein product: CAWSEGNHYGYTF.

A few counts support this clonotype. The chain couples TRBV18 to TRBJ2-5; D remains unclear. V was clipped by 2 bases and J by 3 bases, with 13 bases between them. The germline V gene encodes CDR1 KGHSH and CDR2 LQKENI. This CDR3 region has 15 residues. As DNA, the CDR3 is TGTGCCAGCTCACCAGAGACCGACTGGAAAGAGACCCAGTACTTC. Encoded protein: CASSPETDWKETQYF.

This clonotype was recorded a few times. This rearrangement joins TRBV29-1 to TRBJ2-5; 9 bases agree with TRBD2. CDR1 is SQVTM and CDR2 is ANQGSEA in the germline V gene. J gave up 1 base and V 0 bases, and 18 bases lay outside the gene matches. This CDR3 region has 20 residues. CDR3 sequence reads: CSVEDLLWGRLAEGQETQYF. The CDR3 DNA is TGCAGCGTTGAAGACCTCTTGTGGGGGAGACTAGCGGAGGGCCAAGAGACCCAGTACTTC.

This clonotype was seen more than once but under ten times. The rearrangement joins TRBV2 to TRBJ2-1, with 12 bases identical to TRBD2. V dropped 2 bases and J dropped 3; count of bases not matched to a gene: 5. Germline CDR1 SNHLY, CDR2 FYNNEI. The CDR3 is 17 residues long. CDR3 coding DNA: TGTGCCAGCAGTGAATGGGCACTAGCGGGAGGCTACAATGAGCAGTTCTTC. It encodes CASSEWALAGGYNEQFF. The full variable domain, in which reference TRBV2 and TRBJ2-1 provide the parts outside the CDR3, is EPEVTQTPSHQVTQMGQEVILRCVPISNHLYFYWYRQILGQKVEFLVSFYNNEISEKSEIFDDQFSVERPDGSNFTLKIRSTKLEDSAMYFCASSEWALAGGYNEQFFGPGTRLTVL.

This clonotype showed up just a few times. CDR3 amino acids: CASRPQGASYEQYF. The CDR3 region has the DNA TGTGCCAGCAGACCACAGGGGGCGAGCTACGAGCAGTACTTC. V gene TRBV6-5 combines with J gene TRBJ2-7; 9 bases line up with TRBD1. Germline assignment: CDR1 MNHEY and CDR2 SVGAGI. V dropped 6 bases and J dropped 3; count of bases not matched to a gene: 6. CDR3 length: 14 residues.